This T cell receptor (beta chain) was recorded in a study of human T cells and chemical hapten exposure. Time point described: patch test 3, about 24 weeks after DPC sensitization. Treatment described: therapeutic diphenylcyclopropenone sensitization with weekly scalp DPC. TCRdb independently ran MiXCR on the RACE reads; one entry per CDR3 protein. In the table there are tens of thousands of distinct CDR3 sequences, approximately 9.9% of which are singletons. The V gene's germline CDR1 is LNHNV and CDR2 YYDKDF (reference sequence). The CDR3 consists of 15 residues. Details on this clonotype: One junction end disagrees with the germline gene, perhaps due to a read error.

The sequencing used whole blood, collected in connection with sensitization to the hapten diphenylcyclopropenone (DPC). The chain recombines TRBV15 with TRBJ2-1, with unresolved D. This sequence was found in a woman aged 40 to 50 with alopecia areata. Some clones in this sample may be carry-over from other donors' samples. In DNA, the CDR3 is TGTGCCACCAGCAGAGAACTCTCCTCCGACAATGAGCAGTTCTTC. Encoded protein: CATSRELSSDNEQFF.